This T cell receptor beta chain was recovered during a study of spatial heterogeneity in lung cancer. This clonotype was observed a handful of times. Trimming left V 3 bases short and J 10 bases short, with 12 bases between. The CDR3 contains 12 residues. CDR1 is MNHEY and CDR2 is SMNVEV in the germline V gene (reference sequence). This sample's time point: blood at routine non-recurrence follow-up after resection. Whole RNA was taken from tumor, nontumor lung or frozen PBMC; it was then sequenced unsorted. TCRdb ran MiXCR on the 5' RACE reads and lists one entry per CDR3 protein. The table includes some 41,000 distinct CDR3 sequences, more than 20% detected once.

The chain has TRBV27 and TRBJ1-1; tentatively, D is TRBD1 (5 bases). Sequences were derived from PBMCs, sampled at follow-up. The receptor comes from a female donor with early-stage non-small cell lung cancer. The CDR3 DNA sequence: TGTGCCAGCAGTTTCCCAGGGTCCCGAGCTTTCTTT. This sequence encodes CASSFPGSRAFF.